A single sample is the source of the 4 T cell receptor beta chains below, sequenced in a study of T-cell reconstitution after alpha-beta-depleted transplantation in children. Preparation of the TCRbeta library was carried out with unique molecular identifiers. TCRdb fed the PCR reads into MiXCR, producing one record per CDR3 protein. The table lists about 400,000 distinct CDR3 sequences, around 21% of them singletons. The specimen was PBMCs from the stem cell graft donor, collected from the stem cell graft. These receptors were collected from a human donor who donated a stem cell graft to a child with acute myeloid leukemia.

The chain uses TRBV12-3 or TRBV12-4 and TRBJ2-7, with unresolved D. Trimming left V 3 bases short and J 4 bases short, with 13 bases between. The CDR3 has 14 residues. The CDR3 bases are TGTGCCAGCAGTTTTGGTAACGGGCAATACGAGCAGTACTTC. Translated: CASSFGNGQYEQYF.

This clonotype was seen at least ten times. The rearrangement joins TRBV29-1 to TRBJ2-7; no definite D call. The CDR3 totals 12 residues. Trimming removed 5 bases at V and 0 bases at J, with 8 bases between. CDR1 SQVTM and CDR2 ANQGSEA come from the germline V gene. The CDR3 DNA sequence: TGCAGCGTTCTAGGTAGCTCCTACGAGCAGTACTTC. Residues: CSVLGSSYEQYF.

CDR3 loop: CSARDPGGERYNEQFF. Written as DNA, the CDR3 is TGCAGTGCTAGAGACCCAGGGGGGGAGAGGTACAATGAGCAGTTCTTC. The V call is TRBV20-1, the J call TRBJ2-1; D possibly matches TRBD1 or TRBD2 (7 bases each). This CDR3 spans 16 amino acids. Germline CDR1 DFQATT, CDR2 SNEGSKA (reference sequence). V lost 0 bases to trimming and J lost 4 bases, with 16 bases between them.

The chain carries TRBV25-1 and TRBJ2-5; D possibly corresponds to TRBD1 (6 bases). This CDR3 contains 17 residues. The V gene lost 0 bases and the J gene lost 5 bases, with 19 bases spanning the gap. CDR1 and CDR2 (germline): MGHDK, SYGVNS. CDR3 in amino acids: CASSEYQGIRASETQYF. CDR3 nucleotides: TGTGCCAGCAGTGAATATCAGGGGATTAGGGCTTCGGAGACCCAGTACTTC.